This T cell receptor (beta chain) appears in the sequencing data of a study of cytomegalovirus exposure and HLA in healthy donors listed by TCRdb under 2017. At the level of the whole study: In an earlier analysis of 587 of the donors, less than 350 Gb of sequence data and 100 million or so unique TCR beta sequences from about 179 million T cells were reported. Roughly 300 gigabases of sequencing data and tens of millions of unique TCR sequences were included in an early release covering around 600 HLA-typed donors. The genetic ancestry cluster associated with self-reported Caucasian donors included 70% to 85% of the roughly 380 genotyped donors. The study aimed to test whether signatures of past pathogen exposure could be identified by cataloging public T cell receptors. Using immunosequencing, the study profiled T cell repertoires from 640 or so subjects and related those repertoires to cytomegalovirus serostatus. Along with the roughly 710-subject first cohort, a separate validation cohort of more than 90 different subjects was used. The study combined high-throughput TCR immunosequencing, statistical association of individual TCRs with disease status, and machine learning to predict cytomegalovirus infection status. A later analysis re-examined previously published TCR beta repertoires from about 700 donors and added high-resolution HLA genotyping to investigate patterns of TCR occurrence. In the later analysis, no new phenotypic data were used to find candidate immune exposures; instead, reliance was placed on TCR beta sequences and their occurrence across donors. An earlier analysis of approximately 500 of the donors applied high-throughput TCR beta sequencing to assess whether each TCR beta V gene segment acted as functional or pseudogenic. Donor age, sex, ethnicity and CMV serostatus were collected together with the repertoire data. A later genetic analysis took genome-wide SNP genotypes for about 65% of the roughly 670 donors and used that subset as a discovery cohort. Every discovery cohort repertoire had been produced on one sequencing platform. HLA typing covered class I and class II loci at four-digit resolution. Typing coverage varied by locus: roughly 629-640 donors for A, B, C, DRB1 and DQB1; 500 to 550 for DQA1; around 610 for DPA1; roughly 470 for DPB1. Roughly 5 DR-DQ haplotypes were handled as single units for association and clustering, since linkage in the cohort was strong. Among some 400 genotyped donors of the cohort, an average of about 240,000 unique TCR beta nucleotide sequences was sequenced per donor, of which about 19% were non-productive. What the work shows at the level of the full study, not this receptor alone: Some IMGT-functional V segments, including TRBV6-2 and TRBV6-3, could not be told apart with the 87-base-pair reads, so those segments were excluded. According to a later analysis, parvovirus B19, influenza, CMV and Epstein-Barr virus appeared linked to several top co-occurrence clusters. Presence/absence analyses assumed roughly uniform sequencing depth across donors, an assumption that may not hold. Only TCR beta chains were sequenced in this cohort, and the absence of alpha or paired-chain data limited detectable features. Because counts were too low, about 15 rarely observed V segments, including chromosome 9 orphons, were left out of the earlier analysis of roughly 600 of the donors. Because HLA typing was missing for some donors at each locus, association tests included only the typed subset. Correlated functional status among segregating V segments might be attributable to linkage disequilibrium, but an unknown experimental factor could not be ruled out. Specific HLA alleles were associated with 15,000 to 20,000 TCR beta sequences at a false discovery rate of 0.05 in a later analysis. Most TCR sequences were seen in very few donors, while some public TCRs were found in many individuals. In a later analysis, the rate of TCR association differed among HLA loci, with DRB1 alleles having the most associated TCRs and HLA-C alleles having the fewest. In both the original and validation cohorts, the classifier was reported to diagnose cytomegalovirus status with high specificity and sensitivity. The authors suggested that the approach could potentially be generalized to other disease states and immunological phenotypes. A later genetic analysis reported fewer N-insertions in productive TCRs among donors in an Asian-associated ancestry cluster than the roughly 700-donor mean. A later analysis found that most CMV-associated TCR beta chains appeared HLA-restricted, with HLA associations seemingly driven largely by CMV exposure. An earlier analysis of around 500 of the donors showed that most TCR beta V segments appeared in productive rearrangements either about 90% or about 30% of the time, which broadly matched IMGT annotations. A further reported finding was that TCR beta sequences accurately predicted the HLA-A and HLA-B alleles for most subjects in the first cohort. The study gave a list of under 200 TCR beta chains associated with cytomegalovirus. In a later analysis, HLA-associated TCR beta chains showed more clonal expansion and lower generation probabilities than non-associated chains that were equally common. A group of highly shared sequence variants was considered likely to be a technical artifact of the sequencing pipeline. CMV serostatus was the only immune exposure information available for the cohort. In vitro tests confirmed that a few of the cytomegalovirus-associated TCR beta chains recognize cytomegalovirus antigens. A later genetic analysis associated a missense DCLRE1C variant with V-gene and J-gene trimming of TCR beta chains, and an independent cohort replicated the association. When HLA alleles, especially DR and DQ, strongly co-occurred, attributing TCR associations to individual alleles was difficult.

As for this clone: The antigen it binds to is not known. No base quality values were provided; no much bigger clone lies one nucleotide off.

The cohort was made up of 666 healthy bone marrow donors. At the time of sampling, every cohort member was nominally healthy, though immune exposures that went unrecorded were likely present. The donor was CMV seronegative and belonged to the group of 380 or so seronegative cohort members. A peripheral blood sample was collected from each donor, and TCR beta sequencing was performed on peripheral blood mononuclear cells. Genomic DNA was extracted from the blood cell samples with the Qiagen DNeasy Blood Extraction Kit. The protocol used for the library was the immunoSEQ multiplex PCR assay. For the multiplex PCR, a mixture combining 60 forward primers for TCR Vbeta segments and 13 reverse primers for TCR Jbeta segments was used. The CDR3 region of rearranged TCR beta genes was amplified from genomic DNA with a multiplex PCR assay. Amplified TCR beta libraries were sequenced as 87-base-pair reads on the Illumina HiSeq System. The original methods were these. A later analysis counted tens of millions of unique TCR beta chains across the 670 or so repertoires, and 9 million to 14 million of these chains were shared by at least two donors. To remove PCR and sequencing errors, raw reads were error-corrected and collapsed into unique sequences using a nearest-neighbor algorithm that merged closely related sequences. To assign V, D and J gene segments, CDR3 sequences were aligned to IMGT reference sequences. For a sequence to be retained, a match of at least six nucleotides to both a V gene segment and a J gene segment was required. Rearrangements were classified as productive when the CDR3 lacked stop codons and remained in frame with V and J, and all other rearrangements were classified as non-productive. Following IMGT convention, CDR3 was defined as the stretch from the second conserved V-encoded cysteine up to the conserved J-encoded phenylalanine. The earlier analysis of approximately 500 of the donors excluded sequences that lacked an unambiguous match to a single V gene segment. In an earlier analysis of 587 of the donors, V segments were called functional above 56.7% productive rearrangements and were called segregating when the between-donor standard deviation exceeded 5%. A statistical classification framework was built to diagnose cytomegalovirus status from the catalog of TCR beta chain sequences. In a later analysis, V and J genes were assigned by comparing TCR nucleotide sequences against IMGT/GENE-DB human TR gene sequences. Using the TCRdist pipeline, a later analysis assigned CDR3 sequences along with most-parsimonious VDJ recombination scenarios. In a later analysis, every TCR beta chain was defined by the combination of its CDR3 amino acid sequence and its V-gene family, and reads without a unique V-gene family were dropped. To address suspected cross-contamination and a sequencing artifact, a later analysis removed some 620 highly shared, low-generation-probability nucleotide sequences. In a later analysis, a clonal expansion index was calculated for each public chain from normalized within-repertoire ranks of inferred template counts. Generation probabilities in a later analysis came from a VDJ recombination model fitted to out-of-frame rearrangements, and those results were checked against IGoR. A later analysis scored TCR-TCR, TCR-HLA and TCR-CMV co-occurrence with hypergeometric tests, applying a repertoire-size bias correction to TCR pairs. False discovery rates were estimated in a later analysis by permuting HLA or CMV assignments 20 times. A later analysis grouped co-occurring TCRs with DBSCAN, adding TCRdist sequence similarity when clustering within HLA-allele-positive subsets. For co-occurrence clustering, repertoires with fewer than 30,000 or more than 120,000 public chains were excluded, along with five or six repertoires with anomalous nucleotide sharing. The clones in this table, taken by TCRdb from immuneACCESS, are in-frame only. Not every clone is retained; where verified, under half of the shortfall comes from an unresolved V gene, and the cause of the rest is unknown. D and trimming were read from the DNA, whereas the V and J calls and clone size are those reported in that table. This sample has around 110,000 clones in its table, and around 76% of those were observed once. The ten largest account for more than 2% of the sample.

CDR1 and CDR2 are read off the germline V gene as KGHSH and LQKENI. Spanning cysteine to phenylalanine, the CDR3 consists of 14 amino acids. This entry keeps only the CDR3 DNA: 42 bases, framed from base 1. The junction shows trimming of 2 bases on V and 4 bases on J, plus 9 bases between the germline ends. This sequence originates from a man aged 18 to 30 in good health and CMV-seronegative. Sample: PBMCs. The sequence is built from TRBV18 and TRBJ2-1, with the D gene not confidently named. In nucleotide form, the sequence is TGTGCCAGCTCACCAGTAGTTAAGTACAATGAGCAGTTCTTC. Its protein reads: CASSPVVKYNEQFF. The CDR3 plus the reference TRBV18 and TRBJ2-1 genes for the other parts give the full variable domain: NAGVMQNPRHLVRRRGQEARLRCSPMKGHSHVYWYRQLPEEGLKFMVYLQKENIIDESGMPKERFSAEFPKEGPSILRIQQVVRGDSAAYFCASSPVVKYNEQFFGPGTRLTVL.